The 26 T cell receptor beta chains below come from one sample, sequenced in a study of blood T cell repertoires in COVID-19 (dated by TCRdb to 2018 to 2020). Libraries were prepared through the immunoSEQ multiplex PCR assay. TCRdb took this table from immuneACCESS and kept in-frame rearrangements with V and J called. Such tables lack part of the clones; where checked against another copy, unresolved V genes explain under half of the gap, and the rest is unexplained. The sample data list some 160,000 clones, and roughly nine tenths of these were observed just once. The top ten clones comprise around 3% of the sample. The specimen was peripheral blood. All receptors come from a man aged 55 to 70 with acute or convalescent COVID-19.

The chain joins TRBV30 to TRBJ1-2; 10 bases map to TRBD1. Germline lookup yields CDR1 GTSNPN and CDR2 SVGIG (reference sequence). Trimming removed 2 bases from V and 4 bases from J; junction bases left unmatched: 13. This CDR3 is built from 17 residues. For the CDR3, the DNA is TGTGCCTGGAGTCCCGGGACAGGGGACACGCGGGGCTATGGCTACACCTTC. This gives the protein CAWSPGTGDTRGYGYTF.

The V call is TRBV18, the J call TRBJ2-5; TRBD2 agrees at 11 bases. V lost 3 bases to trimming and J lost 5 bases; unmatched junction nucleotides: 8. CDR1 KGHSH and CDR2 LQKENI come from the germline V gene. The CDR3 is 16 amino acids. DNA for the CDR3: TGTGCCAGCTCACCCTCGCTAGCGGGGGGCAGGGAGACCCAGTACTTC. It specifies CASSPSLAGGRETQYF.

This sequence joins TRBV18 and TRBJ2-5; TRBD1 aligns across 9 bases. The CDR3 has 15 amino acids. V lost 6 bases and J lost 4; bases outside the gene matches: 9. Germline V lookup: CDR1 KGHSH, CDR2 LQKENI. The CDR3 nucleotides read TGTGCCAGCTCGCCGGGACAGGGTGCGCGAGAGACCCAGTACTTC. It encodes CASSPGQGARETQYF.

This rearrangement joins TRBV19 to TRBJ2-3; TRBD1 is a possible D gene (6 bases). This CDR3 spans 14 amino acids. V was clipped by 6 bases and J by 3 bases, with 13 bases between them. Germline assignment: CDR1 LNHDA and CDR2 SQIVND (reference sequence). The CDR3, as DNA: TGTGCCAGTAGGACACAGGGTCGGACAGATACGCAGTATTTT. Translating gives CASRTQGRTDTQYF.

V and J are TRBV5-5 and TRBJ1-1, with 7 positions matching TRBD1. V lost 5 bases to trimming and J lost 1 base; unmatched junction nucleotides: 2. Germline V gene sequence: CDR1 SGHKS, CDR2 YYEKEE (reference sequence). This CDR3 comprises 13 residues. The CDR3 spells CASRWTGNTEAFF. The CDR3 DNA is TGTGCCAGCAGGTGGACAGGGAACACTGAAGCTTTCTTT. The full variable domain, with the rest looked up from reference TRBV5-5 and TRBJ1-1, is DAGVTQSPTHLIKTRGQQVTLRCSPISGHKSVSWYQQVLGQGPQFIFQYYEKEERGRGNFPDRFSARQFPNYSSELNVNALLLGDSALYLCASRWTGNTEAFFGQGTRLTVV.

The chain combines TRBV25-1 with TRBJ1-6, with D possibly being TRBD1 (6 bases). Germline V CDR1 and CDR2: MGHDK, SYGVNS. Deletions cut 5 bases from V and 8 bases from J, with 13 bases between. CDR3 length: 14 amino acids. CDR3 DNA: TGTGCCAGCAGTACGGACAGATGGGATTCACCCCTCCACTTT. Translated, it gives CASSTDRWDSPLHF.

This clone was seen once. The chain joins TRBV7-3 to TRBJ2-7, with TRBD1 as a possible D gene (5 bases). Between the trimmed V and J ends, which lost 6 bases and 3 bases, there was a span of 30 bases. Germline V gene lookup returns CDR1 SGHTA and CDR2 FQGTGA. The length of the CDR3 is 19 residues. The CDR3 reads CASSILKGQDTLRGYEQYF. For the CDR3, the DNA is TGTGCCAGCAGTATTCTAAAGGGGCAGGACACCCTAAGGGGCTACGAGCAGTACTTC.

The chain couples TRBV6-2 or TRBV6-3 to TRBJ2-7; TRBD1 is a possible D gene (5 bases). V lost 2 bases and J lost 4, with 6 bases in between. The CDR3 contains 12 residues. Germline V lookup: CDR1 MNHEY, CDR2 SVGEGT. This chain's CDR3 is CASSYRGYEQYF. In DNA, the CDR3 is TGTGCCAGCAGTTACAGGGGTTACGAGCAGTACTTC.

The chain joins TRBV15 to TRBJ1-2; D gene unclear. CDR3 size: 15 residues. With 0 bases removed from V and 0 bases from J, the gap between germline ends came to 8 bases. Germline CDR1 and CDR2: LNHNV and YYDKDF (reference sequence). In DNA form, the CDR3 reads TGTGCCACCAGCAGAGAAGAACGAGCTAACTATGGCTACACCTTC. It codes for CATSREERANYGYTF.

The chain couples TRBV5-4 to TRBJ1-4; 7 bases match TRBD1. V trimming: 0 bases; J trimming: 8 bases; junction bases outside the gene matches: 4. The germline gives CDR1 SGHNT, CDR2 YYREEE (reference sequence). This CDR3 is 14 amino acids long. As DNA, the CDR3 is TGTGCCAGCAGCTTGGGCAGGGGGACGGAAAAACTGTTTTTT. Translating gives CASSLGRGTEKLFF.

This chain links TRBV11-3 with TRBJ2-2; 11 positions agree with TRBD2. With 5 bases clipped from V and 0 bases from J, the junction kept 2 bases outside the gene matches. The germline V gene has CDR1 SGHNT and CDR2 YENEEA. This CDR3 contains 16 residues. This chain's CDR3 is CASSPTSGTNTGELFF. The CDR3 bases are TGTGCCAGCAGCCCGACTAGCGGGACGAACACCGGGGAGCTGTTTTTT.

The chain employs TRBV30 and TRBJ2-7; D call uncertain. CDR1 is GTSNPN, CDR2 SVGIG, per germline (reference sequence). This CDR3 contains 14 residues. The V end lost 3 bases, the J end lost 6 bases, and 18 bases lay between the germline ends. CDR3 sequence reads: CAWRSTRWASEQYF. CDR3 bases: TGTGCCTGGAGGTCGACCCGATGGGCGTCCGAGCAGTACTTC.

The chain carries TRBV25-1 and TRBJ1-1; D call uncertain. V was cut by 8 bases and J by 2 bases, with 9 bases left in between. Germline lookup yields CDR1 MGHDK and CDR2 SYGVNS. There are 12 residues in the CDR3. CDR3 sequence: CASRRGNTEAFF. The DNA for the CDR3 is TGTGCCAGCCGTCGGGGTAACACTGAAGCTTTCTTT.

The chain carries TRBV5-6 and TRBJ1-1, with D possibly being TRBD1 (6 bases). This CDR3 contains 15 residues. V lost 4 bases and J lost 0, with 13 bases in between. CDR1 is SGHDT and CDR2 is YYEEEE in the germline V gene. CDR3 in amino acids: CASSQQGNLNTEAFF. CDR3 nucleotide sequence: TGTGCCAGCAGCCAACAGGGTAACTTGAACACTGAAGCTTTCTTT.

J is TRBJ1-4 and V is TRBV7-9, with 8 bases identical to TRBD1. The V and J ends lost 6 bases and 6 bases, in that order; junction bases with no gene match: 9. CDR1 and CDR2 from the germline V gene are SEHNR and FQNEAQ (reference sequence). CDR3 length equals 15 residues. The CDR3 reads CASRPLRGQDEKLFF. The CDR3 DNA sequence: TGTGCCAGCAGACCTCTCAGGGGGCAGGATGAAAAACTGTTTTTT.

The chain carries TRBV3-1 (or the pseudogene TRBV3-2) and TRBJ2-7; 9 bases are a match to TRBD1. CDR1 is LGHDT, CDR2 YNNKEL, per germline (reference sequence). With V trimmed by 4 bases and J by 5 bases, 3 bases remained unmatched. CDR3 length equals 13 residues. CDR3 in amino acids: CASSRTGVNEQYF. The CDR3 DNA is TGTGCCAGCAGCCGGACAGGGGTCAACGAGCAGTACTTC.

The chain carries TRBV7-2 and TRBJ2-7; possible D gene TRBD1, 5 bases. There are 13 residues in the CDR3. Looked up from germline, CDR1 is SGHTA and CDR2 is FQGNSA. The V end lost 5 bases, the J end lost 3 bases, and 11 bases lay between the germline ends. The CDR3 here is CASSPGPNYEQYF. CDR3 nucleotides: TGTGCCAGCAGCCCAGGGCCCAACTACGAGCAGTACTTC. The full variable domain, with the rest looked up from reference TRBV7-2 and TRBJ2-7, is GAGVSQSPSNKVTEKGKDVELRCDPISGHTALYWYRQSLGQGLEFLIYFQGNSAPDKSGLPSDRFSAERTGGSVSTLTIQRTQQEDSAVYLCASSPGPNYEQYFGPGTRLTVT.

V gene TRBV29-1 combines with J gene TRBJ2-1, with 12 positions matching TRBD2. This CDR3 is 16 amino acids long. V trimming: 3 bases; J trimming: 6 bases; junction bases outside the gene matches: 9. CDR1 is SQVTM, CDR2 ANQGSEA, per germline. CDR3 nucleotides: TGCAGCGTTGACCTAGCGGGGGGGCCTTGGACCAATGAGCAGTTCTTC. Amino acid sequence: CSVDLAGGPWTNEQFF.

The rearrangement uses TRBV4-1 and TRBJ1-1; a possible D gene is TRBD1 (6 bases). Looked up from germline, CDR1 is MGHRA and CDR2 is YSYEKL. Trimming removed 4 bases from V and 4 bases from J, with 13 bases in between. The CDR3 spans 14 residues. CDR3 region: CASSRYQGGTEAFF. The DNA of the CDR3 is TGCGCCAGCAGCCGTTACCAAGGGGGCACTGAAGCTTTCTTT.

This chain uses TRBV19 with TRBJ1-4; TRBD1 aligns across 7 bases. V shed 5 bases, J shed 4 bases, and the junction held 7 bases outside the gene matches. Germline CDR1 LNHDA, CDR2 SQIVND (reference sequence). This CDR3 has 15 residues. The CDR3 DNA follows: TGTGCCAGTAGTGCGACAGGGTCCGGTAATGAAAAACTGTTTTTT. Translation gives CASSATGSGNEKLFF.

The V call is TRBV19, the J call TRBJ1-6; 7 nucleotides line up with TRBD1. This CDR3 is 14 amino acids long. The trim removed 5 bases at V and 8 bases at J, leaving 6 bases unmatched. Germline assignment: CDR1 LNHDA and CDR2 SQIVND (reference sequence). The CDR3: CASSPTGVDSPLHF. The CDR3 DNA is TGTGCCAGTAGTCCCACAGGGGTAGATTCACCCCTCCACTTT. Combining the CDR3 with reference TRBV19 and TRBJ1-6 gives the whole variable domain DGGITQSPKYLFRKEGQNVTLSCEQNLNHDAMYWYRQDPGQGLRLIYYSQIVNDFQKGDIAEGYSVSREKKESFPLTVTSAQKNPTAFYLCASSPTGVDSPLHFGNGTRLTVT.

This clone occurred once. This chain connects TRBV24-1 to TRBJ1-2, with a tentative D call TRBD1 (6 bases). Between the trimmed V and J ends, which lost 0 bases and 13 bases, there was a span of 8 bases. This CDR3 spans 11 amino acids. Germline V gene lookup returns CDR1 KGHDR and CDR2 SFDVKD. Here the CDR3 reads CATSDLGQITF. CDR3 bases: TGTGCCACCAGTGATTTGGGACAGATCACCTTC.

This clone came up once. V and J are TRBV10-3 and TRBJ1-1; tentatively, D is TRBD1 (5 bases). The CDR3 extends over 13 amino acids. Germline values: CDR1 ENHRY, CDR2 SYGVKD. The V and J ends lost 10 bases and 6 bases respectively, with 18 bases between them. The chain's CDR3 is CATNPGRVPEAFF. The DNA for the CDR3 is TGTGCCACCAACCCGGGCAGGGTTCCTGAAGCTTTCTTT.

The chain recombines TRBV3-1 (or the pseudogene TRBV3-2) with TRBJ1-1; D may be TRBD1 (5 bases). Trimming pared 5 bases from V and 1 base from J, leaving 8 bases between. Germline V gene lookup returns CDR1 LGHDT and CDR2 YNNKEL (reference sequence). The CDR3 is 13 residues long. CDR3 in DNA: TGTGCCAGCAGCGCGGACACGAACACTGAAGCTTTCTTT. Amino acid sequence: CASSADTNTEAFF.

A word on this clone: At the DNA level, this CDR3 is encoded by other sequences in the same sample as well. The chain is built from TRBV2 and TRBJ1-5; no clear D gene. V was pared by 4 bases and J by 1 base, with 5 bases between. The CDR3 extends over 13 amino acids. Looked up from germline, CDR1 is SNHLY and CDR2 is FYNNEI. The CDR3 region is CASSGESNQPQHF. CDR3 DNA sequence: TGTGCCAGCAGTGGAGAAAGCAATCAGCCCCAGCATTTT.

This chain connects TRBV7-2 to TRBJ2-7; 12 bases fit TRBD2. V gave up 6 bases and J gave up 7 bases; unmatched junction bases: 10. Germline assignment: CDR1 SGHTA and CDR2 FQGNSA. The CDR3 sequence is 15 residues long. CDR3 sequence: CASRTGLAGSREQYF. In nucleotides, the CDR3 is TGTGCCAGCAGGACAGGACTAGCGGGGTCTCGGGAGCAGTACTTC. Combining the CDR3 with reference TRBV7-2 and TRBJ2-7 gives the whole variable domain GAGVSQSPSNKVTEKGKDVELRCDPISGHTALYWYRQSLGQGLEFLIYFQGNSAPDKSGLPSDRFSAERTGGSVSTLTIQRTQQEDSAVYLCASRTGLAGSREQYFGPGTRLTVT.